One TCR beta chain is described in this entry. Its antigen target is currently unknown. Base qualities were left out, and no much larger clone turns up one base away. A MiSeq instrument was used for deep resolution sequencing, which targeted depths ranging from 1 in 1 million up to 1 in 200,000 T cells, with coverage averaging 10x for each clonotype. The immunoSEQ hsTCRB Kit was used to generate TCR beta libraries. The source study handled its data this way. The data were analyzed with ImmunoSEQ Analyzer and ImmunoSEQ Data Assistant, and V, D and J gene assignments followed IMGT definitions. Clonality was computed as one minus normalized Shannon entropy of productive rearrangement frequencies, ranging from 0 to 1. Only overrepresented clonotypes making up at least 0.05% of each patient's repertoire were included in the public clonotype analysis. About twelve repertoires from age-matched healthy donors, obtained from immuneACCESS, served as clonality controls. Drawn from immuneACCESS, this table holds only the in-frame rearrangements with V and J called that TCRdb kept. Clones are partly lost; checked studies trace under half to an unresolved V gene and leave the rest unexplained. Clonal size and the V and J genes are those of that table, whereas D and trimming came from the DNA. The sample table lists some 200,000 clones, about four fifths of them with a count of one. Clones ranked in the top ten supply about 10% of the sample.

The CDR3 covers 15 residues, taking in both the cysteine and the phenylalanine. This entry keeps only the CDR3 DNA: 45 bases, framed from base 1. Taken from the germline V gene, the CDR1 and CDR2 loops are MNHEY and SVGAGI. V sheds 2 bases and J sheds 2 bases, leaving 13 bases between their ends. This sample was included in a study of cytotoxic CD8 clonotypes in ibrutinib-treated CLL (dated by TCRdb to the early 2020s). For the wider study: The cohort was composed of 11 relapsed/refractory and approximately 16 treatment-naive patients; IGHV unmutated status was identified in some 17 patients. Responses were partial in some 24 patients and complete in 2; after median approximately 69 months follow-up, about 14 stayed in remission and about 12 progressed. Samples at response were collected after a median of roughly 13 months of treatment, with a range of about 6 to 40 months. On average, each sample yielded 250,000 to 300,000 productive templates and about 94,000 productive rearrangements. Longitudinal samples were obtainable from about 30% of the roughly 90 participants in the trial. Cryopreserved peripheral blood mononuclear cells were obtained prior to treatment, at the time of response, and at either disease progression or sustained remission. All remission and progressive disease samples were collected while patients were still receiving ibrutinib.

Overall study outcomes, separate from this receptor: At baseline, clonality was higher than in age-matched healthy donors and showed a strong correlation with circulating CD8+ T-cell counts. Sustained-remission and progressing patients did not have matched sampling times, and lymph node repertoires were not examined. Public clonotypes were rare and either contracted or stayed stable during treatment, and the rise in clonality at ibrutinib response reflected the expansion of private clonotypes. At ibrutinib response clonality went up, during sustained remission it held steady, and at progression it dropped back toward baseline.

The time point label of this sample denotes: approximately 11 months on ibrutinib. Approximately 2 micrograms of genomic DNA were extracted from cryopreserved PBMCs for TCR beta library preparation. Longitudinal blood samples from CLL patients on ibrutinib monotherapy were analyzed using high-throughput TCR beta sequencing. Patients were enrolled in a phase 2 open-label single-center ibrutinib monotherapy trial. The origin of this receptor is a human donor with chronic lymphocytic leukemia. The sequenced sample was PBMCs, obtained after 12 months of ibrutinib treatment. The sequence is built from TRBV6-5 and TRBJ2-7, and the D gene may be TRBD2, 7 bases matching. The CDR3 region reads CASSYGGGFTYEQYF. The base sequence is TGTGCCAGCAGTTACGGCGGGGGCTTTACCTACGAGCAGTACTTC.